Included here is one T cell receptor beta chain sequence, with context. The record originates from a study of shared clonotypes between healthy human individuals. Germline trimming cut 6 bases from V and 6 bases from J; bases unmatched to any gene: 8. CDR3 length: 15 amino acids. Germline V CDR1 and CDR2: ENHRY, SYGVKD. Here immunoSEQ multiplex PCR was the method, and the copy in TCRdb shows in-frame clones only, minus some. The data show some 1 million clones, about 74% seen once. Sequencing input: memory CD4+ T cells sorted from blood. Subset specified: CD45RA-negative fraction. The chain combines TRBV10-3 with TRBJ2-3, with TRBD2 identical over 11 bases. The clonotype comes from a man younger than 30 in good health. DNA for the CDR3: TGTGCCATCAGGAATAGCGGGGGGGTGGTTGATACGCAGTATTTT. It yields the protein CAIRNSGGVVDTQYF.